This TCR beta chain originates from a study of OX40 agonist ivuxolimab in advanced cancers. At the level of the whole study: The costimulatory receptor OX40 (CD134) was targeted by ivuxolimab, a fully human IgG2 agonistic monoclonal antibody. Intravenous ivuxolimab was administered to patients every 2 weeks at six dose levels: 0.01, 0.1, 0.3, 1.5, 3 and 10 mg/kg. Among the 50 to 55 dose-escalation patients, about 19 had hepatocellular carcinoma, about 15 melanoma, 9 renal cell carcinoma and 9 head and neck cancer. The dose-escalation cohort was around 84% male with a mean age of approximately 60 years, ranging from roughly 20 to 80. Patients were allowed to have had prior anti-PD-1, anti-PD-L1 or anti-CTLA-4 therapy, and less than 45% of the dose-escalation patients had previously received checkpoint inhibitors. Partial responses occurred in three dose-escalation patients, of whom one had hepatocellular carcinoma and two had cutaneous melanoma. The point of sequencing TCRbeta in the periphery was to test whether ivuxolimab changed TCR sequence diversity and drove clonal T-cell expansion. The paper covers the monotherapy dose-escalation part of the phase I ivuxolimab trial, which included N of about 56 patients. Results and caveats for the whole study, not just this receptor: Low levels of normalized T-cell clonal expansion were also seen in some patients who did not respond. Which antigens the clonally expanded peripheral T cells were specific for was not determined. At doses of 0.1 to 3.0 mg/kg, clonal expansion of both CD4+ and CD8+ T cells in blood was seen between baseline and week 6. On average, CD8+ T cells showed more expanded clones than CD4+ T cells after ivuxolimab. In the 0.1-3.0 mg/kg groups, partial responders had among the lowest normalized peripheral clonal expansion, particularly in CD8+ T cells.

A note on this clone: It has no known antigen specificity. Base qualities are not at hand, and no much larger clone is one base apart.

Patients with autoimmune disease history or receiving systemic immunosuppression were excluded from the trial. In every dose cohort, peripheral blood was drawn for TCR sequencing at baseline, cycle 4 day 1, and cycle 7 day 1. The samples were taken from a phase I, first-in-human, multicenter, open-label dose-escalation trial of ivuxolimab. The trial enrolled adults with locally advanced or metastatic head and neck squamous cell, hepatocellular, melanoma or renal cell carcinoma. Before TCR sequencing, CD4+ T cells and CD8+ T cells were sorted from peripheral blood as separate populations. Genomic DNA was isolated from the sorted cells so that the TCRbeta CDR3 region could be sequenced. The immunoSEQ Assay was used to sequence the TCRbeta CDR3 regions. TCRdb carries this immuneACCESS record with in-frame sequences only. Its versions omit some clonotypes, under half of them owing to an unresolved V gene in the studies checked, with the rest unexplained. The sample records about 60,000 clones, about 85% of which are singletons. The ten largest clones represent 3% to 4% of the sample.

The source is an adult with an advanced solid tumor such as melanoma, head and neck, liver or kidney cancer. The sample in question was CD4+ or CD8+ T cells sorted from blood, obtained in a trial of the OX40 agonist ivuxolimab.

The CDR3 in this case is CASSVATEGLEQYF. The DNA sequence reads TGTGCCAGCAGCGTCGCGACGGAGGGGTTAGAGCAGTACTTC. Rearrangement joined TRBV9 to TRBJ2-7; D gene: possibly TRBD2, on 6 matching bases. V is pared back by 2 bases and J by 7 bases, with 16 bases lying between the germline termini. The germline V gene provides CDR1 SGDLS and CDR2 YYNGEE. The CDR3 numbers 14 residues from cysteine through phenylalanine. The CDR3 DNA has 42 bases and is translated from base 1. Reference TRBV9 and TRBJ2-7 genes cover what lies past the CDR3, so the full variable domain is DSGVTQTPKHLITATGQRVTLRCSPRSGDLSVYWYQQSLDQGLQFLIQYYNGEERAKGNILERFSAQQFPDLHSELNLSSLELGDSALYFCASSVATEGLEQYFGPGTRLTVT.